Within the sample, the clone carrying this T cell receptor beta chain is medium-sized. The antigen remains unidentified. This sample is drawn from a study of CXCR4 blockade with PD-1 therapy in pancreatic cancer. Study conclusions and caveats: Sequencing covered TCRbeta chains only, not alpha chains.

V lost 5 bases and J 12 bases, leaving 26 bases between the germline ends. Germline values: CDR1 MNHGY, CDR2 SAAAGT. This CDR3 has 16 amino acids. Profiling relied on immunoSEQ multiplex PCR, and the TCRdb table lists in-frame clones only, not all of them. The profile shows over 2,500 clones, roughly two fifths of them singletons. This sequence was found in a human donor with pancreatic ductal adenocarcinoma. Material: tumor tissue. V is TRBV6-8 and J is TRBJ2-1; a weak D match, TRBD2 (6 bases). CDR3 amino acids: CASSTNPGPGDLGQFF. In DNA form, the CDR3 reads TGTGCCAGCAGTACTAATCCGGGACCGGGGGATCTTGGGCAGTTCTTC.